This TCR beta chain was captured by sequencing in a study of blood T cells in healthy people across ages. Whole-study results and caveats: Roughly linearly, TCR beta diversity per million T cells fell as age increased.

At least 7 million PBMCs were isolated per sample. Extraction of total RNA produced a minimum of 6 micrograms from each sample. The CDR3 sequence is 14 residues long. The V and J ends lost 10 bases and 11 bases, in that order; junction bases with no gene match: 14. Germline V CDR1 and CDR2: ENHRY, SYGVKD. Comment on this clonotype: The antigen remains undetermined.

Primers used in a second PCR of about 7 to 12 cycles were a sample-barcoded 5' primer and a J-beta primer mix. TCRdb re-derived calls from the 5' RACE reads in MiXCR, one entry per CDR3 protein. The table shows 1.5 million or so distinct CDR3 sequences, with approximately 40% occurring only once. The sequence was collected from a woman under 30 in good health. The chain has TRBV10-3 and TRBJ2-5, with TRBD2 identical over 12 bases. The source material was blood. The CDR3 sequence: CASRTSGETYEQYF. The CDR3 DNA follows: TGTGCCAGCAGGACTAGCGGGGAGACCTATGAGCAGTACTTC.